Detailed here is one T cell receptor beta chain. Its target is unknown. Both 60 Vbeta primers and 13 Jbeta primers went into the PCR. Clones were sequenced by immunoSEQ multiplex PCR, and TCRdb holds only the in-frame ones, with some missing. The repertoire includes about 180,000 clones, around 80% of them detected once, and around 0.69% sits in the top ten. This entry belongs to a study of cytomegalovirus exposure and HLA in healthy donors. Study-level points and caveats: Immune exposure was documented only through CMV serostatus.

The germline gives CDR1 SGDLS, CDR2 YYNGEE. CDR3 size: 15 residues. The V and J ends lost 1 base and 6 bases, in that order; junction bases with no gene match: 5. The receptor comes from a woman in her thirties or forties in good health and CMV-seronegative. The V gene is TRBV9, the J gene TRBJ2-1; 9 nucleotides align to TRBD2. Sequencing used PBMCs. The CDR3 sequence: CASSVRTSDRNEQFF. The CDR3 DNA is TGTGCCAGCAGCGTAAGGACTAGCGATCGCAATGAGCAGTTCTTC.